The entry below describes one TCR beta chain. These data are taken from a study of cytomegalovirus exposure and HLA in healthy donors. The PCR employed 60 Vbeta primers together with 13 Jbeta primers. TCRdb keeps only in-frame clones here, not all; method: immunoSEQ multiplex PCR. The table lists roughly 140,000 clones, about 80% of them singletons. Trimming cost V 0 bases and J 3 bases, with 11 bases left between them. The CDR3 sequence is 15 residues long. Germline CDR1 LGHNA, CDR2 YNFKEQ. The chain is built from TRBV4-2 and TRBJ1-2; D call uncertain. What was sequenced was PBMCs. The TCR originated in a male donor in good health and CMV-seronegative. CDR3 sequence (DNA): TGTGCCAGCAGCCAAGATCCGCAGGCTTACTATGGCTACACCTTC. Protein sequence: CASSQDPQAYYGYTF.